This TCR beta chain was retrieved from a study of OX40 agonist ivuxolimab in advanced cancers. This table comes from immunoSEQ multiplex PCR, and its TCRdb copy is limited to in-frame clones, with some not included. The sample contains approximately 98,000 clones, 70% to 85% of which appear only once. The germline V gene has CDR1 KGHSH and CDR2 LQKENI. V was clipped by 5 bases and J by 3 bases, with 16 bases between them. The CDR3 is 15 residues long. The receptor was isolated from an adult with an advanced solid tumor such as melanoma, head and neck, liver or kidney cancer. The sample consisted of CD4+ or CD8+ T cells sorted from blood, taken in a trial of the OX40 agonist ivuxolimab. This chain joins TRBV18 and TRBJ1-2, with D possibly TRBD1 on 5 matching bases. The CDR3 nucleotides read TGTGCCAGCTCATCGACAGTAGAAAGTGACTATGGCTACACCTTC. Its protein product is CASSSTVESDYGYTF.